This entry lists 30 T cell receptor beta chains sequenced from one sample in a study of spatial heterogeneity in lung cancer. TCRdb reanalysed the 5' RACE reads using MiXCR and keeps one entry per CDR3 protein. The sample carries more than 25,000 distinct CDR3 sequences, approximately 5.5% recorded once. The time point was: blood at routine non-recurrence follow-up after resection. Material for sequencing was whole RNA from tumor, nontumor lung or frozen PBMC, left unsorted. The input for sequencing was PBMCs, taken at follow-up. These receptors originate from a male donor with early-stage non-small cell lung cancer.

This clonotype was found a few times. This sequence joins TRBV6-6 and TRBJ2-7, with a weak D call TRBD1 (6 bases). The germline V gene encodes CDR1 MNHNY and CDR2 SVGAGI (reference sequence). The CDR3 spans 16 residues. Trimming left V 7 bases short and J 2 bases short, with 21 bases between. The chain's CDR3 is CASTITGRGAPYEQYF. The CDR3 nucleotides read TGTGCCAGCACCATCACAGGGAGAGGGGCCCCCTACGAGCAGTACTTC.

This clonotype was found many times. The junction does not match germline at one end; this may be a read error. The genes are TRBV9 and TRBJ1-6, with TRBD1 identical over 7 bases. The CDR3 spans 15 residues. Germline V gene lookup returns CDR1 SGDLS and CDR2 YYNGEE. CDR3 DNA sequence: TGTGCCAGCAGCGTCGGGACAGAGTATAATTTACCCCTCCACTTT. This gives the protein CASSVGTEYNLPLHF.

This clonotype occurred many times. V usage is TRBV6-2 or TRBV6-3 and J usage is TRBJ2-5, with a tentative D call TRBD2 (6 bases). Germline V CDR1 and CDR2: MNHEY, SVGEGT. CDR3 length equals 15 residues. Trimming left V 3 bases short and J 2 bases short, with 13 bases between. In nucleotides, the CDR3 is TGTGCCAGCAGTTATGTCGGCGGGGTTCAAGAGACCCAGTACTTC. As protein: CASSYVGGVQETQYF.

This clonotype came up many times. V usage is TRBV10-3 and J usage is TRBJ2-5; maybe TRBD2 (5 bases). The CDR3 has 16 amino acids. Germline CDR1 is ENHRY and CDR2 is SYGVKD. Deletions cut 11 bases from V and 2 bases from J, with 24 bases between. CDR3 region: CAVREALSLDQETQYF. CDR3 bases: TGTGCCGTACGGGAAGCTCTTTCCCTCGATCAAGAGACCCAGTACTTC.

This clonotype was seen many times. The chain employs TRBV5-1 and TRBJ1-1; maybe TRBD1 (5 bases). The germline gives CDR1 SGHRS, CDR2 YFSETQ. CDR3 length: 13 residues. Trimming took 6 bases from V and 4 from J, leaving 13 bases between them. CDR3 protein: CASTGAAGTEAFF. The CDR3 DNA is TGCGCCAGCACTGGGGCGGCGGGCACTGAAGCTTTCTTT.

This clonotype showed up just a few times. The V and J genes are TRBV20-1 and TRBJ2-6; the D gene is possibly TRBD1 (5 bases). This CDR3 is 16 amino acids long. V lost 3 bases, J lost 0 bases, and 12 bases lay in between. Germline-derived CDR1 and CDR2 are DFQATT and SNEGSKA (reference sequence). CDR3 amino acids: CSAREQDHSGANVLTF. The CDR3, as DNA: TGCAGTGCTAGGGAACAGGATCACTCTGGGGCCAACGTCCTGACTTTC.

This sequence joins TRBV7-8 and TRBJ1-4; possible D gene TRBD1, 6 bases. This CDR3 has 14 amino acids. The V end was cut by 5 bases, the J end by 8 bases, with 15 bases between. Germline V CDR1 and CDR2: SGHVS, FQNEAQ. DNA of the CDR3: TGTGCCAGCAGCCCTTTGGGGGGCGGCGAAAAACTGTTTTTT. It yields the protein CASSPLGGGEKLFF.

There are many counts of this clonotype. J is TRBJ1-2 and V is TRBV29-1, with 10 bases fitting TRBD1. The V and J ends lost 1 base and 5 bases, in that order; junction bases with no gene match: 4. The germline gives CDR1 SQVTM, CDR2 ANQGSEA. The CDR3 covers 14 residues. CDR3 nucleotide sequence: TGCAGCGTTGAAGGGGGGACAGGGGAATATGGCTACACCTTC. It is translated as CSVEGGTGEYGYTF.

This clonotype showed up many times. V is TRBV27 and J is TRBJ2-1; D tentatively reads TRBD1 or TRBD2 (5 bases each). There are 15 residues in the CDR3. Trimming shortened V by 4 bases and J by 3 bases, and 13 bases separated the two germline ends. Germline CDR1 reads MNHEY; CDR2 reads SMNVEV (reference sequence). In DNA form, the CDR3 reads TGTGCCAGCAGTTCCCCTGGGACGCACTACAATGAGCAGTTCTTC. It yields the protein CASSSPGTHYNEQFF.

This clonotype came up many times. CDR3 DNA sequence: TGTGCCAGCAGCCAAGATCGGGCAGTCCCCTTGGGGGATGGCTACACCTTC. Translating gives CASSQDRAVPLGDGYTF. The rearrangement joins TRBV4-2 to TRBJ1-2; tentative D call: TRBD1 (5 bases). Germline CDR1 reads LGHNA; CDR2 reads YNFKEQ. V lost 0 bases, J lost 6 bases, and 20 bases lay in between. This CDR3 has 17 amino acids.

This clonotype appeared a few times. This chain joins TRBV12-3 or TRBV12-4 and TRBJ1-2, with TRBD1 identical over 7 bases. V dropped 6 bases and J dropped 1; count of bases not matched to a gene: 11. The CDR3 contains 16 residues. The CDR3 protein is CASSETGSRVNYGYTF. Here the CDR3 DNA reads TGTGCCAGCAGCGAGACAGGGTCTCGAGTTAACTATGGCTACACCTTC.

This clonotype was seen ten or more times. J is TRBJ1-4 and V is TRBV20-1; D perhaps matches TRBD1 (5 bases). This CDR3 comprises 11 residues. V dropped 7 bases and J dropped 4 bases, with 7 bases sitting between them. Germline assignment: CDR1 DFQATT and CDR2 SNEGSKA (reference sequence). CDR3 nucleotides: TGCAGTGTCGACAGTAATGAAAAACTGTTTTTT. Translation: CSVDSNEKLFF.

This clonotype was seen a few times. This rearrangement joins TRBV20-1 to TRBJ2-1; tentatively, D is TRBD1 (5 bases). V was trimmed by 0 bases and J by 4 bases, leaving 10 bases between them. This CDR3 is 14 amino acids long. The V gene's germline CDR1 is DFQATT and CDR2 SNEGSKA (reference sequence). The CDR3, as DNA: TGCAGTGCTAGAGATCTACAGGTTTACAATGAGCAGTTCTTC. It is translated as CSARDLQVYNEQFF.

This clonotype was counted many times. The chain is built from TRBV7-9 and TRBJ1-2; D ambiguous. V was clipped by 1 base and J by 4 bases, with 7 bases between them. Germline values: CDR1 SEHNR, CDR2 FQNEAQ (reference sequence). CDR3 length: 13 amino acids. The CDR3 is CASSLGLIYGYTF. CDR3 bases: TGTGCCAGCAGCTTAGGCCTAATCTATGGCTACACCTTC. Full variable domain (rest looked up from reference TRBV7-9 and TRBJ1-2): DTGVSQNPRHKITKRGQNVTFRCDPISEHNRLYWYRQTLGQGPEFLTYFQNEAQLEKSRLLSDRFSAERPKGSFSTLEIQRTEQGDSAMYLCASSLGLIYGYTFGSGTRLTVV.

At least ten counts were recorded for this clonotype. The V call is TRBV27, the J call TRBJ1-5, with unresolved D. The CDR3 sequence is 15 residues long. V lost 0 bases and J lost 10, with 16 bases in between. Germline-derived CDR1 and CDR2 are MNHEY and SMNVEV (reference sequence). CDR3 sequence (DNA): TGTGCCAGCAGTTTATCGGTGTCAGTTCCGGCCCCCCAGCATTTT. This sequence encodes CASSLSVSVPAPQHF.

This clonotype was found a few times. The chain has TRBV5-1 and TRBJ2-3; tentatively, D is TRBD2 (6 bases). The CDR3 loop spans 13 amino acids. V dropped 5 bases and J dropped 0 bases, with 7 bases sitting between them. Germline values: CDR1 SGHRS, CDR2 YFSETQ. The CDR3 spells CASREGSTDTQYF. CDR3 coding DNA: TGCGCCAGCAGGGAGGGGAGCACAGATACGCAGTATTTT.

There are a few counts of this clonotype. The rearrangement uses TRBV19 and TRBJ2-3, with TRBD2 matching over 7 bases. This CDR3 contains 15 residues. Losses at the gene ends were 5 bases for V and 0 bases for J; bases not matched to a gene: 5. Looked up from germline, CDR1 is LNHDA and CDR2 is SQIVND (reference sequence). The CDR3 DNA is TGTGCCAGTAGTTCGTGGCGGGGGAGCACAGATACGCAGTATTTT. It yields the protein CASSSWRGSTDTQYF.

This clonotype was seen at least ten times. This rearrangement joins TRBV19 to TRBJ2-4, with D unclear. This CDR3 has 15 residues. V was cut by 2 bases and J by 0 bases, with 8 bases left in between. The germline V gene encodes CDR1 LNHDA and CDR2 SQIVND (reference sequence). CDR3 coding DNA: TGTGCCAGTAGTATAAATCCGGGAGCCAAAAACATTCAGTACTTC. Translated, it gives CASSINPGAKNIQYF.

Within the sample, this clonotype is medium-sized. The V gene is TRBV29-1, the J gene TRBJ2-1; the match to TRBD2 covers 13 bases. The V segment lost 6 bases and the J segment 4 bases; nucleotides outside the gene matches: 6. CDR1 SQVTM and CDR2 ANQGSEA come from the germline V gene. CDR3 size: 15 residues. The CDR3 spells CSVGTSGAKYNEQFF. The CDR3 bases are TGCAGCGTCGGGACTAGCGGGGCAAAATACAATGAGCAGTTCTTC.

This clonotype occurred many times. The CDR3 nucleotides read TGTGCCAGCAGCCAACTGGGGACTAGCGGGAGGAATGAGCAGTTCTTC. Amino acid sequence: CASSQLGTSGRNEQFF. The chain has TRBV14 and TRBJ2-1; 15 bases fit TRBD2. Trimming at V came to 2 bases and at J to 7 bases, leaving 3 bases not matched to a gene. Looked up from germline, CDR1 is SGHDN and CDR2 is FVKESK. This CDR3 is built from 16 residues.

This clonotype occurred many times. The genes are TRBV27 and TRBJ1-5, with TRBD1 as a possible D gene (5 bases). Germline-derived CDR1 and CDR2 are MNHEY and SMNVEV (reference sequence). The CDR3 has 10 residues. The CDR3 DNA reads as TGTTCGGAAGGGGATCGGCCCCAGCATTTT. Residues: CSEGDRPQHF.

This clonotype was detected ten times or more. The chain has TRBV9 and TRBJ1-1, with 10 bases fitting TRBD1. The germline gives CDR1 SGDLS, CDR2 YYNGEE. With 2 bases clipped from V and 4 bases from J, the junction kept 2 bases outside the gene matches. The CDR3 loop spans 14 amino acids. The CDR3 here is CASSVTGGGTEAFF. The CDR3 coding sequence is TGTGCCAGCAGCGTGACAGGGGGCGGCACTGAAGCTTTCTTT.

This clonotype showed up many times. The chain couples TRBV6-5 to TRBJ2-1; D remains unclear. From germline, CDR1 is MNHEY and CDR2 SVGAGI. This CDR3 is 13 amino acids long. Trimming removed 6 bases from V and 0 bases from J, with 6 bases in between. CDR3 DNA: TGTGCCAGCAGCCTAAGCTCCTACAATGAGCAGTTCTTC. Amino acids: CASSLSSYNEQFF.

This clonotype was seen at least ten times. V and J are TRBV30 and TRBJ2-1; no firm D call. The CDR3 extends over 12 amino acids. CDR1 is GTSNPN and CDR2 is SVGIG in the germline V gene (reference sequence). V was pared by 3 bases and J by 3 bases, with 6 bases between. The CDR3 region is CAWSPDYNEQFF. DNA for the CDR3: TGTGCCTGGAGCCCTGACTACAATGAGCAGTTCTTC.

The table lists this clonotype with many counts. J is TRBJ2-1 and V is TRBV7-3; tentative D call: TRBD2 (5 bases). The germline gives CDR1 SGHTA, CDR2 FQGTGA. The length of the CDR3 is 15 residues. The V end lost 2 bases, the J end lost 2 bases, and 10 bases lay between the germline ends. CDR3 amino acids: CASSLYKGAYNEQFF. Written as DNA, the CDR3 is TGTGCCAGCAGCTTATATAAGGGAGCCTACAATGAGCAGTTCTTC.

This clonotype showed up many times. The chain has TRBV12-3 or TRBV12-4 and TRBJ1-5, with 9 bases matching TRBD1. J gave up 4 bases and V 6 bases, and 13 bases lay outside the gene matches. The CDR3 consists of 17 residues. The DNA of the CDR3 is TGTGCCAGCAGATTGGGACAGGGAACTCGTGGGAATCAGCCCCAGCATTTT. This gives the protein CASRLGQGTRGNQPQHF.

This clonotype was detected a few times. This CDR3 reads CASSQQGEKSYTF. The CDR3 DNA follows: TGCGCCAGCAGCCAGCAGGGGGAAAAGAGCTACACCTTC. The chain links TRBV4-3 to TRBJ1-2, with 7 positions matching TRBD1. The CDR3 loop spans 13 amino acids. Germline loops: CDR1 LGHNA, CDR2 YSLEER. Trimming removed 3 bases from V and 9 bases from J; junction bases left unmatched: 7.

This clonotype was observed a handful of times. The chain combines TRBV6-2 or TRBV6-3 with TRBJ1-1, with 7 bases identical to TRBD1. Germline-derived CDR1 and CDR2 are MNHEY and SVGEGT. Trimming cost V 2 bases and J 3 bases; bases outside gene matches: 0. The CDR3 is 13 amino acids. In DNA form, the CDR3 reads TGTGCCAGCAGTTACAGGGGGCACACTGAAGCTTTCTTT. Protein: CASSYRGHTEAFF.

A word on this clonotype: This may arise from a read error, as a much more abundant clone is one base away. The chain recombines TRBV20-1 with TRBJ2-3, with D uncertain. The germline V gene encodes CDR1 DFQATT and CDR2 SNEGSKA (reference sequence). This CDR3 has 15 residues. The ends were cut back, 4 bases at V and 1 base at J, with 15 bases in the middle. The CDR3 region is CSATDYKSGTDTQYF. The CDR3 coding sequence is TGCAGTGCTACAGATTACAAGTCCGGCACAGATACGCAGTATTTT.

This clonotype was counted many times. CDR3 nucleotide sequence: TGTGCCAGCAGCCCAGGACAGTTACAGAATCAGCCCCAGCATTTT. Amino acids: CASSPGQLQNQPQHF. This chain connects TRBV7-2 to TRBJ1-5; D might be TRBD1 (6 bases). Per the germline V gene, CDR1 is SGHTA and CDR2 is FQGNSA. V lost 5 bases to trimming and J lost 4 bases, with 15 bases between them. The CDR3 covers 15 residues.